This is a list of T cell receptor beta chains from one sample in a study of vaccination effects on CD4 cells after COVID-19. Sequenced by immunoSEQ multiplex PCR; TCRdb stores in-frame clones only, minus some. The data show approximately 61,000 clones, more than 70% seen once. Antigen specificity for these receptors is unknown. This material consisted of CD4+ T cells from PBMCs cultured with HCoV-229E spike peptides, taken after COVID-19 vaccination. These receptors were obtained from a human donor who received a COVID-19 vaccine. The CDR3 runs from the conserved cysteine through the conserved F or W. Fields, in order: clone size, V gene, D gene, J gene, CDR3 DNA, CDR3 protein. A D gene is named only where the DNA matches it firmly. Rows may omit the clone size; those that give it use once, few, many or a size class.

clone size: .; V gene: TRBV27; D gene: .; J gene: TRBJ1-2; CDR3 DNA: TGTGCCAGCAGTCCCTTCTCCGGGCAGCCTGGCTACACCTTC; CDR3 protein: CASSPFSGQPGYTF
clone size: .; V gene: TRBV10-3; D gene: TRBD2; J gene: TRBJ2-3; CDR3 DNA: TGTGCCATCAGTGAGAGCCAGCGGGGGAGCACAGATACGCAGTATTTT; CDR3 protein: CAISESQRGSTDTQYF
clone size: .; V gene: TRBV10-3; D gene: TRBD2; J gene: TRBJ2-3; CDR3 DNA: TGTGCCATCAGTGCCCCCACTAGCGGGGGGGCCTGGGGCACAGATACGCAGTATTTT; CDR3 protein: CAISAPTSGGAWGTDTQYF
clone size: .; V gene: TRBV24-1; D gene: TRBD2; J gene: TRBJ2-3; CDR3 DNA: TGTGCCACCAGTGACCCGGGACTAGCGGGGGACCTCCCCACAGATACGCAGTATTTT; CDR3 protein: CATSDPGLAGDLPTDTQYF
clone size: .; V gene: TRBV14; D gene: .; J gene: TRBJ1-1; CDR3 DNA: TGTGCCAGCAGCCAAGTCCGATCTAACGGGGCAGGGCTAGCTTTCTTT; CDR3 protein: CASSQVRSNGAGLAFF
clone size: .; V gene: TRBV18; D gene: .; J gene: TRBJ1-1; CDR3 DNA: TGTGCCAGCTCACCAGGACAGAAATCGGGGAAGAACACTGAAGCTTTCTTT; CDR3 protein: CASSPGQKSGKNTEAFF
clone size: .; V gene: TRBV5-4; D gene: .; J gene: TRBJ1-2; CDR3 DNA: TGTGCCAGCAGCTTTGTTCGGGTCGATACGAGATATGGCTACACCTTC; CDR3 protein: CASSFVRVDTRYGYTF
clone size: .; V gene: TRBV19; D gene: .; J gene: TRBJ2-3; CDR3 DNA: TGTGCCAGTAGTAGCCAAGGACTAACTAGCACAGATACGCAGTATTTT; CDR3 protein: CASSSQGLTSTDTQYF
clone size: few; V gene: TRBV10-1; D gene: .; J gene: TRBJ1-1; CDR3 DNA: TGCGCCAGCAGTGAACAGGTGGATACTGAAGCTTTCTTT; CDR3 protein: CASSEQVDTEAFF
clone size: .; V gene: TRBV5-4; D gene: .; J gene: TRBJ1-2; CDR3 DNA: TGTGCCAGCAGCTTGGATAGGGACTATGGCTACACCTTC; CDR3 protein: CASSLDRDYGYTF
clone size: .; V gene: TRBV5-4; D gene: .; J gene: TRBJ1-2; CDR3 DNA: TGTGCCAGCAGCTTGGGGGGAATCTATGGCTACACCTTC; CDR3 protein: CASSLGGIYGYTF
clone size: .; V gene: TRBV28; D gene: .; J gene: TRBJ1-5; CDR3 DNA: TGTGCCAGCAGTTTAGCAGGCGGACCCCGGCCCCAGCATTTT; CDR3 protein: CASSLAGGPRPQHF
clone size: .; V gene: TRBV9; D gene: TRBD2; J gene: TRBJ2-2; CDR3 DNA: TGTGCCAGCAGCGGAAGCGGGGGCCTGGCGGGCGGGGAGCTGTTTTTT; CDR3 protein: CASSGSGGLAGGELFF
clone size: few; V gene: TRBV5-1; D gene: .; J gene: TRBJ2-2; CDR3 DNA: TGCGCCAGCAGCCCACTTGCCGCTGGATTTGGGTCGGGGCCTGTCGGGGAGCTGTTTTTT; CDR3 protein: CASSPLAAGFGSGPVGELFF
clone size: .; V gene: TRBV5-1; D gene: TRBD1; J gene: TRBJ1-2; CDR3 DNA: TGCGCCAGCAGCGTGACAGGGGTATATGGCTACACCTTC; CDR3 protein: CASSVTGVYGYTF
clone size: few; V gene: TRBV5-1; D gene: .; J gene: TRBJ1-5; CDR3 DNA: TGCGCCAGCAGCTTATACCCTCGGGGGCCTAGCAATCAGCCCCAGCATTTT; CDR3 protein: CASSLYPRGPSNQPQHF
clone size: .; V gene: TRBV5-6; D gene: .; J gene: TRBJ2-1; CDR3 DNA: TGTGCCAGCAGCCTAGACCCGGCAGGGTACTCCTACAATGAGCAGTTCTTC; CDR3 protein: CASSLDPAGYSYNEQFF
clone size: few; V gene: TRBV29-1; D gene: .; J gene: TRBJ1-3; CDR3 DNA: TGCAGCGCCGTTGGAGACTCTGGAAACACCATATATTTT; CDR3 protein: CSAVGDSGNTIYF
clone size: .; V gene: TRBV19; D gene: .; J gene: TRBJ1-3; CDR3 DNA: TGTGCCAGTAGTATCCGGGACGTAGGAAACACCATATATTTT; CDR3 protein: CASSIRDVGNTIYF
clone size: .; V gene: TRBV28; D gene: TRBD1; J gene: TRBJ1-2; CDR3 DNA: TGTGCCAGCAGTTTGGTCGGGACAGGGGTCGGCTACACCTTC; CDR3 protein: CASSLVGTGVGYTF
clone size: .; V gene: TRBV7-8; D gene: TRBD1; J gene: TRBJ2-2; CDR3 DNA: TGTGCCAGCAGGGACAGGGGGCTGATGGCCGGGGAGCTGTTTTTT; CDR3 protein: CASRDRGLMAGELFF
clone size: .; V gene: TRBV9; D gene: .; J gene: TRBJ1-5; CDR3 DNA: TGTGCCAGCAGCGCACTTAGCAATCAGCCCCAGCATTTT; CDR3 protein: CASSALSNQPQHF
clone size: .; V gene: TRBV5-5; D gene: .; J gene: TRBJ1-5; CDR3 DNA: TGTGCCAGCAGCTTGGGGGGGCCCGGGGAGCCCCAGCATTTT; CDR3 protein: CASSLGGPGEPQHF
clone size: few; V gene: TRBV5-1; D gene: .; J gene: TRBJ1-4; CDR3 DNA: TGCGCCAGCAGCTTGGCCGAGGGGGATCCGGGGCAAAAACTGTTTTTT; CDR3 protein: CASSLAEGDPGQKLFF
clone size: .; V gene: TRBV6-5; D gene: .; J gene: TRBJ2-2; CDR3 DNA: TGTGCCAGCAGTTACTGGCCTCTTCCGACCGGGGAGCTGTTTTTT; CDR3 protein: CASSYWPLPTGELFF
clone size: .; V gene: TRBV6-6; D gene: .; J gene: TRBJ1-1; CDR3 DNA: TGTGCCAGCAGTTACTCGAGCCGGGAAGCTTTCTTT; CDR3 protein: CASSYSSREAFF
clone size: .; V gene: TRBV5-1; D gene: TRBD1; J gene: TRBJ1-1; CDR3 DNA: TGCGCCAGCAGCGTAGGACAGGGGTACACTGAAGCTTTCTTT; CDR3 protein: CASSVGQGYTEAFF
clone size: few; V gene: TRBV3-1/TRBV3-2; D gene: .; J gene: TRBJ1-1; CDR3 DNA: TGTGCCAGCAGCCAAGGTACGGTGAACACTGAAGCTTTCTTT; CDR3 protein: CASSQGTVNTEAFF
clone size: .; V gene: TRBV18; D gene: TRBD2; J gene: TRBJ2-1; CDR3 DNA: TGTGCCAGCTCACCTCGGAGGACTAGCGGGAGCTACAATGAGCAGTTCTTC; CDR3 protein: CASSPRRTSGSYNEQFF
clone size: .; V gene: TRBV7-2; D gene: .; J gene: TRBJ1-5; CDR3 DNA: TGTGCCAGCAGCCCCGGGGGGAACAATCAGCCCCAGCATTTT; CDR3 protein: CASSPGGNNQPQHF
clone size: .; V gene: TRBV7-2; D gene: TRBD1; J gene: TRBJ1-2; CDR3 DNA: TGTGCCAGCAGCATAACGGGACAGAACTATGGCTACACCTTC; CDR3 protein: CASSITGQNYGYTF
clone size: .; V gene: TRBV6-1; D gene: TRBD1; J gene: TRBJ1-1; CDR3 DNA: TGTGCCAGCAGGAGGACAGGGGAGAACACTGAAGCTTTCTTT; CDR3 protein: CASRRTGENTEAFF
clone size: .; V gene: TRBV2; D gene: .; J gene: TRBJ2-3; CDR3 DNA: TGTGCCAGCAGTACAGGGCCGATTAGAGATACGCAGTATTTT; CDR3 protein: CASSTGPIRDTQYF
clone size: .; V gene: TRBV24-1; D gene: TRBD1; J gene: TRBJ2-6; CDR3 DNA: TGTGCCACCAGTGACTACAGGGACAGTAGCTCTGGGGCCAACGTCCTGACTTTC; CDR3 protein: CATSDYRDSSSGANVLTF
clone size: few; V gene: TRBV6-6; D gene: .; J gene: TRBJ2-1; CDR3 DNA: TGTGCCAGCAGTTACAGACAGAGCTCCTACAATGAGCAGTTCTTC; CDR3 protein: CASSYRQSSYNEQFF
clone size: .; V gene: TRBV7-2; D gene: .; J gene: TRBJ1-5; CDR3 DNA: TGTGCCAGCAGCTTTGGGACGGAGCCCCAGCATTTT; CDR3 protein: CASSFGTEPQHF
clone size: few; V gene: TRBV3-1/TRBV3-2; D gene: .; J gene: TRBJ2-2; CDR3 DNA: TGTGCCAGCAGCCAAGGGGACTTTACCACCGGGGAGCTGTTTTTT; CDR3 protein: CASSQGDFTTGELFF
clone size: .; V gene: TRBV12-3/TRBV12-4; D gene: .; J gene: TRBJ2-3; CDR3 DNA: TGTGCCAGCAGTCCCGGGTTAGCGCAGTATTTT; CDR3 protein: CASSPGLAQYF
clone size: once; V gene: TRBV24-1; D gene: .; J gene: TRBJ1-1; CDR3 DNA: TGTGCCACCAGTGGCAGGGATTCAGAAGCTTTCTTT; CDR3 protein: CATSGRDSEAFF
clone size: few; V gene: TRBV5-1; D gene: .; J gene: TRBJ1-6; CDR3 DNA: TGCGCCAGCAGCCCCGAGGGGAATTCACCCCTCCACTTT; CDR3 protein: CASSPEGNSPLHF
clone size: .; V gene: TRBV6-6; D gene: .; J gene: TRBJ1-4; CDR3 DNA: TGTGCCAGCAGCCCTTCGGGGGCGCATGAAAAACTGTTTTTT; CDR3 protein: CASSPSGAHEKLFF
clone size: once; V gene: TRBV19; D gene: .; J gene: TRBJ2-3; CDR3 DNA: TGTGCCAGTAGTAAGTGGGGGGAAGGCACAGATACGCAGTATTTT; CDR3 protein: CASSKWGEGTDTQYF
clone size: few; V gene: TRBV7-9; D gene: .; J gene: TRBJ2-1; CDR3 DNA: TGTGCCAGCAGCTTAACGACTCTCCTTGGGAATGAGCAGTTCTTC; CDR3 protein: CASSLTTLLGNEQFF
clone size: .; V gene: TRBV12-3/TRBV12-4; D gene: TRBD1; J gene: TRBJ1-1; CDR3 DNA: TGTGCCAGCAGTCGATCAGGGGGGACTGAAGCTTTCTTT; CDR3 protein: CASSRSGGTEAFF
clone size: .; V gene: TRBV24-1; D gene: .; J gene: TRBJ1-2; CDR3 DNA: TGTGCCACCAGTGACCCGAACAGGGTGGATGGCTACACCTTC; CDR3 protein: CATSDPNRVDGYTF